The present TCR beta chain was sequenced within a study of T cell changes during pregnancy in multiple sclerosis. After removal of 7 bases from V and 0 bases from J, the junction contained 4 bases not matched to a gene. Germline loops: CDR1 LNHDA, CDR2 SQIVND (reference sequence). CDR3 size: 15 residues. TCRdb keeps only in-frame clones here, not all; method: immunoSEQ multiplex PCR. Of about 40,000 clones in the sample, 91% were seen once. The specimen comprised CD8+ T cells from peripheral blood mononuclear cells, sampled before pregnancy. This clonotype was obtained from a female donor with multiple sclerosis, enrolled in a pregnancy study. The rearrangement links TRBV19 to TRBJ2-1; TRBD2 agrees at 9 bases. DNA for the CDR3: TGTGCCAGTAAGGCGGGAGGGCCCTCCTACAATGAGCAGTTCTTC. Its translation: CASKAGGPSYNEQFF.